The 17 T cell receptor beta chains below come from one sample, sequenced in a study of blood T cell repertoires in COVID-19. Produced via immunoSEQ multiplex PCR; TCRdb's table is partial and in-frame only. Of roughly 52,000 clones in the sample, more than 70% were seen once. Sequencing input: peripheral blood. The origin of the receptors is a human donor in a cohort sampled during active COVID-19.

J is TRBJ1-4 and V is TRBV15; D unresolved. The CDR3 consists of 12 residues. V was trimmed by 3 bases and J by 8 bases, leaving 7 bases between them. Looked up from germline, CDR1 is LNHNV and CDR2 is YYDKDF (reference sequence). The CDR3 loop reads CATSRRAEKLFF. CDR3 nucleotides: TGTGCCACCAGCAGGCGGGCCGAAAAACTGTTTTTT.

The genes are TRBV21-1 and TRBJ1-1; the table's D call TRBD1 went unverified against the DNA. TRBV21-1 is flagged as a pseudogene. The CDR3 runs to 16 residues. The CDR3 spells CASSKGRTGGYTEAFF. The CDR3 nucleotides read TGTGCCAGCAGCAAAGGTAGGACAGGGGGCTACACTGAAGCTTTCTTT.

V and J are TRBV3-1 (or the pseudogene TRBV3-2) and TRBJ1-2; 9 bases match TRBD1. The germline gives CDR1 LGHDT, CDR2 YNNKEL (reference sequence). The CDR3 spans 13 residues. V lost 4 bases and J lost 6; bases outside the gene matches: 3. The CDR3 region is CASSLRDRDGYTF. For the CDR3, the DNA is TGTGCCAGCAGCCTGCGGGACAGGGATGGCTACACCTTC.

The J gene is TRBJ1-2, the V gene TRBV24-1; the match to TRBD1 covers 9 bases. Germline CDR1 KGHDR, CDR2 SFDVKD. J gave up 4 bases and V 12 bases, and 5 bases lay outside the gene matches. This CDR3 has 12 residues. CDR3 in DNA: TGTGCCCAGGGGACAGGGCGCTATGGCTACACCTTC. Residues: CAQGTGRYGYTF.

The V and J genes are TRBV5-1 and TRBJ2-3; weak D call: TRBD2 (6 bases). Germline CDR1 SGHRS, CDR2 YFSETQ. This CDR3 is 15 amino acids long. The ends were cut back, 8 bases at V and 2 bases at J, with 18 bases in the middle. CDR3 DNA sequence: TGCGCCAGTTCTATATTTAGCGGTTTCACAGATACGCAGTATTTT. Amino acids: CASSIFSGFTDTQYF.

This rearrangement joins TRBV29-1 to TRBJ1-2, with D perhaps matching TRBD1 (5 bases). The CDR3 is made up of 12 amino acids. Germline V gene lookup returns CDR1 SQVTM and CDR2 ANQGSEA. Trimming stripped 8 bases from V and 8 bases from J, with 18 bases between. The DNA for the CDR3 is TGCAGCTACCTGGACCAGGGTGAAGGCTACACCTTC. Translation: CSYLDQGEGYTF.

The rearrangement uses TRBV5-4 and TRBJ2-1; 9 nucleotides line up with TRBD2. The CDR3 consists of 15 residues. V trimming: 3 bases; J trimming: 6 bases; junction bases outside the gene matches: 7. Germline values: CDR1 SGHNT, CDR2 YYREEE (reference sequence). CDR3 DNA sequence: TGTGCCAGCAGCTCCGCTAGCGGGAACCTCAATGAGCAGTTCTTC. Its translation is CASSSASGNLNEQFF.

This clone appeared a few times. The chain's CDR3 is CASSLGTRNTGELFF. For the CDR3, the DNA is TGCGCCAGCAGCTTGGGGACTAGAAACACCGGGGAGCTGTTTTTT. The chain is built from TRBV5-1 and TRBJ2-2, with 7 bases lining up with TRBD2. The ends lost 0 bases at V and 2 bases at J; junction bases unmatched: 1. The CDR3 consists of 15 residues. Germline V lookup: CDR1 SGHRS, CDR2 YFSETQ.

This chain connects TRBV30 to TRBJ1-5; 8 bases match TRBD1. There are 16 residues in the CDR3. J was trimmed by 5 bases and V by 0 bases; bases with no gene match: 9. CDR1 is GTSNPN, CDR2 SVGIG, per germline (reference sequence). The CDR3 region is CAWSVKKGTGDQPQHF. DNA of the CDR3: TGTGCCTGGAGTGTTAAAAAAGGGACAGGTGATCAGCCCCAGCATTTT.

This chain joins TRBV3-1 (or the pseudogene TRBV3-2) and TRBJ1-1, with TRBD1 identical over 8 bases. From germline, CDR1 is LGHDT and CDR2 YNNKEL (reference sequence). Trimming removed 0 bases from V and 2 bases from J; junction bases left unmatched: 8. The CDR3 is made up of 17 amino acids. In DNA, the CDR3 is TGTGCCAGCAGCCAAGATGGGCAGGGGGCGGGAAACACTGAAGCTTTCTTT. Amino acid sequence: CASSQDGQGAGNTEAFF.

The genes are TRBV9 and TRBJ2-6; D is unresolved. Trimming left V 0 bases short and J 8 bases short, with 15 bases between. Germline loops: CDR1 SGDLS, CDR2 YYNGEE. The CDR3 loop spans 16 amino acids. The CDR3 DNA reads TGTGCCAGCAGCGTAGCGAGGCCGACCATACCCAACGTCCTGACTTTC. This gives the protein CASSVARPTIPNVLTF.

There are a few counts of this clone. J is TRBJ1-6 and V is TRBV2; unclear D gene. The V gene lost 8 bases and the J gene lost 7 bases, with 6 bases spanning the gap. CDR1 and CDR2 from the germline V gene are SNHLY and FYNNEI. The CDR3 contains 11 residues. The CDR3 DNA reads TGTGCCAGCTCTCTAAATTCACCCCTCCACTTT. It translates to CASSLNSPLHF.

The rearrangement uses TRBV7-2 and TRBJ2-7; perhaps TRBD2 as D (5 bases). This CDR3 has 16 residues. The germline V gene encodes CDR1 SGHTA and CDR2 FQGNSA. Trimming removed 5 bases from V and 2 bases from J, with 19 bases in between. CDR3 in DNA: TGTGCCAGCAGCCCGATTACTAGTTCCCGTACCTACGAGCAGTACTTC. This encodes CASSPITSSRTYEQYF.

This clone was counted once. This sequence joins TRBV9 and TRBJ1-5, with D perhaps TRBD1 (5 bases). The length of the CDR3 is 16 residues. Trimming took 0 bases from V and 2 from J, leaving 12 bases between them. Germline V CDR1 and CDR2: SGDLS, YYNGEE. The CDR3: CASSVGGGDGNQPQHF. As DNA, the CDR3 is TGTGCCAGCAGCGTAGGCGGGGGTGATGGCAATCAGCCCCAGCATTTT.

This sequence joins TRBV7-2 and TRBJ2-1; D possibly corresponds to TRBD1 (5 bases). Germline V gives CDR1 SGHTA, CDR2 FQGNSA. Trimming pared 1 base from V and 6 bases from J, leaving 13 bases between. The CDR3 sequence is 15 residues long. CDR3 amino acids: CASSLGLVTANEQFF. The CDR3 bases are TGTGCCAGCAGCTTAGGGCTAGTGACAGCCAATGAGCAGTTCTTC. The variable domain in full, with the rest retrieved from reference TRBV7-2 and TRBJ2-1, is GAGVSQSPSNKVTEKGKDVELRCDPISGHTALYWYRQSLGQGLEFLIYFQGNSAPDKSGLPSDRFSAERTGGSVSTLTIQRTQQEDSAVYLCASSLGLVTANEQFFGPGTRLTVL.

The genes are TRBV2 and TRBJ1-6; D is uncertain. The CDR3 has 15 residues. CDR1 and CDR2 (germline): SNHLY, FYNNEI. The ends were cut back, 2 bases at V and 7 bases at J, with 12 bases in the middle. CDR3 in amino acids: CASSETGIANSPLHF. CDR3 nucleotide sequence: TGTGCCAGCAGTGAAACTGGGATAGCGAATTCACCCCTCCACTTT.

V is TRBV5-1 and J is TRBJ2-1; 9 bases fit TRBD1. The V gene's germline CDR1 is SGHRS and CDR2 YFSETQ. The CDR3 has 15 residues. The V gene end was trimmed by 3 bases and the J gene end by 4 bases; junction bases not matched to a gene: 5. Here the CDR3 reads CASSSGTGSYNEQFF. CDR3 sequence (DNA): TGCGCCAGCAGCTCCGGGACAGGGAGTTACAATGAGCAGTTCTTC.